Listed below are T cell receptor beta chains from one sample, sequenced in a study of Ad26.COV2.S vaccination and SARS-CoV-2 variants. Profiling relied on immunoSEQ multiplex PCR, and the TCRdb table lists in-frame clones only, not all of them. The table records 300,000 to 400,000 clones, around 87% of them present only once. The source material was peripheral blood, sampled in a trial of Ad26.COV2.S vaccine versus placebo. The receptor set was obtained from a person between 18 and 60 years old who received the Ad26.COV2.S COVID-19 vaccine or a placebo. Both conserved end residues are part of each CDR3. D genes are given only for firm matches. Some rows have no size entry. The others give once, few or many, or a class for an expanded clone.

clone size	D gene	V gene	J gene	CDR3 protein	CDR3 DNA
-	TRBD1	TRBV7-2	TRBJ2-2	CASSLIVGQSNTGELFF	TGTGCCAGCAGCTTAATTGTGGGACAGTCCAACACCGGGGAGCTGTTTTTT
-	TRBD1	TRBV16	TRBJ2-7	CASSQSGTGLNEQYF	TGTGCCAGCAGCCAATCGGGGACAGGGCTAAACGAGCAGTACTTC
-	-	TRBV2	TRBJ1-5	CASRARVGNQPQHF	TGTGCCAGCAGAGCCAGGGTGGGCAATCAGCCCCAGCATTTT
once	-	TRBV2	TRBJ1-5	CASRASNAPQPQHF	TGTGCCAGCAGGGCGTCGAATGCCCCTCAGCCCCAGCATTTT
-	-	TRBV19	TRBJ2-7	CASTTSRGPYEQYF	TGTGCCAGTACTACTTCCAGGGGCCCCTACGAGCAGTACTTC
-	-	TRBV11-3	TRBJ2-3	CASSLGGRGTDTQYF	TGTGCCAGCAGCTTAGGCGGCAGGGGCACAGATACGCAGTATTTT
-	-	TRBV4-3	TRBJ2-2	CASSQTWGPTGELFF	TGCGCCAGCAGCCAGACGTGGGGGCCCACCGGGGAGCTGTTTTTT
-	TRBD2	TRBV7-7	TRBJ2-1	CASSPRTSGGAAAQFF	TGTGCTAGCAGCCCCCGGACTAGCGGGGGGGCCGCGGCGCAGTTCTTC
-	-	TRBV5-5	TRBJ1-3	CASSSFRVYSGNTIYF	TGTGCCAGCAGCTCGTTCAGGGTCTACTCTGGAAACACCATATATTTT
-	TRBD1	TRBV7-9	TRBJ2-1	CASSSPGQASSYNEQFF	TGTGCCAGCAGCTCTCCGGGACAGGCGAGCTCCTACAATGAGCAGTTCTTC
-	TRBD1	TRBV7-2	TRBJ1-1	CASSEWDRGIAFF	TGTGCCAGCAGCGAGTGGGACAGGGGGATAGCTTTCTTT
-	TRBD1	TRBV11-3	TRBJ2-1	CASSRGQGRCNEQFF	TGTGCCAGCAGCCGCGGACAGGGGAGATGCAATGAGCAGTTCTTC
-	-	TRBV7-9	TRBJ1-1	CASSSTGFENTEAFF	TGTGCCAGCAGCTCCACAGGGTTTGAGAACACTGAAGCTTTCTTT
-	TRBD1	TRBV3-1/TRBV3-2	TRBJ1-6	CASGRTGGNSPFHF	TGTGCCAGCGGCAGGACAGGGGGCAATTCACCCTTCCACTTT
-	-	TRBV19	TRBJ1-2	CASERVDGDGYTF	TGTGCCAGTGAGCGGGTCGACGGTGATGGCTACACCTTC
-	TRBD2	TRBV10-3	TRBJ2-3	CAISDLAGESTDTQYF	TGTGCCATCAGTGATCTAGCGGGGGAAAGCACAGATACGCAGTATTTT
-	-	TRBV28	TRBJ1-4	CASSPRQAPNEKLFF	TGTGCCAGCAGTCCTCGACAGGCCCCTAATGAAAAACTGTTTTTT
-	-	TRBV13	TRBJ2-1	CASSLEPGPHNEQFF	TGTGCCAGCAGCTTAGAGCCAGGGCCGCACAATGAGCAGTTCTTC
-	-	TRBV7-2	TRBJ2-1	CASSLTPSYNEQFF	TGTGCCAGCAGCTTAACTCCTTCCTACAATGAGCAGTTCTTC
-	-	TRBV19	TRBJ1-6	CASSTRHSSYNSPLHF	TGTGCCAGTAGTACGCGACACAGCTCCTATAATTCACCCCTCCACTTT
-	-	TRBV7-2	TRBJ1-5	CASSLGYQPQHF	TGTGCCAGCAGCTTAGGTTATCAGCCCCAGCATTTT
-	-	TRBV7-9	TRBJ1-4	CASSLSNEKLFF	TGTGCCAGCAGCTTGAGTAATGAAAAACTGTTTTTT
once	-	TRBV30	TRBJ2-7	CAWSYPTGPLSYEQYF	TGTGCCTGGAGTTACCCTACAGGGCCCCTCTCCTACGAGCAGTACTTC
-	-	TRBV7-2	TRBJ1-1	CASSLPRDRAGNTEAFF	TGTGCCAGCAGCTTACCGAGAGATAGGGCAGGGAACACTGAAGCTTTCTTT
-	-	TRBV6-4	TRBJ1-1	CASSGGDLYTEAFF	TGTGCCAGCAGTGGAGGGGATCTCTACACTGAAGCTTTCTTT
-	-	TRBV5-1	TRBJ1-1	CASSPTALTEAFF	TGCGCCAGCAGCCCCACGGCCCTCACTGAAGCTTTCTTT
-	-	TRBV27	TRBJ1-6	CASRWDTNNNSPLHF	TGTGCCAGCAGGTGGGACACGAATAATAATTCACCCCTCCACTTT
-	TRBD2	TRBV19	TRBJ2-7	CASTPGGAEQYF	TGTGCCAGTACCCCGGGAGGGGCCGAGCAGTACTTC
-	-	TRBV7-8	TRBJ1-5	CASSLASWEQPQHF	TGTGCCAGCAGCTTAGCCTCATGGGAGCAGCCCCAGCATTTT
-	TRBD2	TRBV6-2/TRBV6-3	TRBJ2-1	CASSYLSGSSGGARNNEQFF	TGTGCCAGCAGTTACCTGAGTGGGTCTAGCGGGGGGGCCAGAAACAATGAGCAGTTCTTC
-	-	TRBV7-9	TRBJ1-1	CASSLADRPEAFF	TGTGCCAGCAGCTTAGCGGACAGACCTGAAGCTTTCTTT